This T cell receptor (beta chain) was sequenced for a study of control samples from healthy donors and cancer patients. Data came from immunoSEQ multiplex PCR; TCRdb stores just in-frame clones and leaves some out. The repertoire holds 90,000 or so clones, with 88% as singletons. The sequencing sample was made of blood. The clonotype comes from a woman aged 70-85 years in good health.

The CDR3: CASSLDKQGRNTGELFF. The CDR3 bases are TGTGCCAGCAGCTTAGACAAACAGGGCCGGAACACCGGGGAGCTGTTTTTT. V and J are TRBV11-2 and TRBJ2-2; weak D call: TRBD1 (6 bases). Trimming stripped 0 bases from V and 1 base from J, with 12 bases between. CDR3 size: 17 residues. CDR1 and CDR2 (germline): SGHAT, FQNNGV.